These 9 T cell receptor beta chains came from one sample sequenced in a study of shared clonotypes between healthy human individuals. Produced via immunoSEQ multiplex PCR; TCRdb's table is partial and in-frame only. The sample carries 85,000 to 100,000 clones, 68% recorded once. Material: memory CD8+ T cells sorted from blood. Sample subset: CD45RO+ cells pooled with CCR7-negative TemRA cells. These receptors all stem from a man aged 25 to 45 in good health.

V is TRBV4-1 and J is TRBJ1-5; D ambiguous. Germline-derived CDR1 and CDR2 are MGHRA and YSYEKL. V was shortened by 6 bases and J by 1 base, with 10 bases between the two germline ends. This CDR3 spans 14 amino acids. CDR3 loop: CASRPPGSNQPQHF. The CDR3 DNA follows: TGCGCCAGCAGACCGCCAGGAAGCAATCAGCCCCAGCATTTT.

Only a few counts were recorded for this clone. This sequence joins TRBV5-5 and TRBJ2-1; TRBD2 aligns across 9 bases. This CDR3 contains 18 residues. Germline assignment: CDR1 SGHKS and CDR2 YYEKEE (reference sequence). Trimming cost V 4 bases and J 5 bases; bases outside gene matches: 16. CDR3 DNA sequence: TGTGCCAGCAGCCTTCCGTTCGGCCTAGCGGGGAACAACAATGAGCAGTTCTTC. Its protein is CASSLPFGLAGNNNEQFF.

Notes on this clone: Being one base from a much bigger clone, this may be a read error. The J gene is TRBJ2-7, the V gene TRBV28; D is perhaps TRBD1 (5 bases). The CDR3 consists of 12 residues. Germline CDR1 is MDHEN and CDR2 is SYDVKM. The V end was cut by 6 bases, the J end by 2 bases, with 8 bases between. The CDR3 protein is CASRDTTYEQYF. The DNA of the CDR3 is TGTGCCAGCAGGGACACGACCTACGAGCAGTACTTC.

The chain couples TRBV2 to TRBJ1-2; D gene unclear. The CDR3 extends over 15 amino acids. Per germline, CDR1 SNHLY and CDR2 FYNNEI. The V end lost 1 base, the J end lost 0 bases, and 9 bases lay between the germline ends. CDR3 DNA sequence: TGTGCCAGCAGTGAAGTTCTGGGAGCTAACTATGGCTACACCTTC. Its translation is CASSEVLGANYGYTF.

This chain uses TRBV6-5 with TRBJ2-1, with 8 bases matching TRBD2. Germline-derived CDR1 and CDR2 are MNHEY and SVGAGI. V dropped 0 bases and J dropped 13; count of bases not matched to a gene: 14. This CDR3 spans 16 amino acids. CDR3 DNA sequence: TGTGCCAGCAGTTACTCGGTGGCTAGCCGGGAGGGGGGACAGTTCTTC. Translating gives CASSYSVASREGGQFF.

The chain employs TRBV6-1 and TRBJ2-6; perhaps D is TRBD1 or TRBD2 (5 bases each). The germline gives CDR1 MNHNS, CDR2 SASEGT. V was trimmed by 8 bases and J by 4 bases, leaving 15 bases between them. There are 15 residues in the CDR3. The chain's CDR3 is CASEDEGTGANVLTF. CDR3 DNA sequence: TGTGCCAGCGAAGACGAGGGGACCGGGGCCAACGTCCTGACTTTC.

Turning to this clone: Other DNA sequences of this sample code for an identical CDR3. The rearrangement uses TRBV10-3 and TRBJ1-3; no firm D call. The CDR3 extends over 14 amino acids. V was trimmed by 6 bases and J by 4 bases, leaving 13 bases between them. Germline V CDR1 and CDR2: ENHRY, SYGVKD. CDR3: CAIRRVGDGNTIYF. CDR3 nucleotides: TGTGCCATCAGAAGAGTGGGTGACGGAAACACCATATATTTT.

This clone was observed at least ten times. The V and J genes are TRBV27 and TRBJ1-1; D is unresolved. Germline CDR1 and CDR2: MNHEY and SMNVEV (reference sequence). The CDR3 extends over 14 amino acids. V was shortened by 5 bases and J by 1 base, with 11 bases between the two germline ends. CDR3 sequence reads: CASSLREANTEAFF. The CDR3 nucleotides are TGTGCCAGCAGTCTTCGGGAGGCGAACACTGAAGCTTTCTTT.

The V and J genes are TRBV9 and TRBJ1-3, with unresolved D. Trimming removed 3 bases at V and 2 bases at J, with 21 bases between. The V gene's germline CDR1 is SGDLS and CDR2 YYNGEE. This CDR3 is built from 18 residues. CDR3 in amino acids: CASSASLADGIPGNTIYF. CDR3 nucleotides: TGTGCCAGCAGCGCATCCCTGGCGGATGGGATACCTGGAAACACCATATATTTT.